These 14 T cell receptor beta chains were all obtained from the same sample, sequenced in a study of T cell responses to AZD1222 COVID-19 vaccine. TCRdb keeps only in-frame clones here, not all; method: immunoSEQ multiplex PCR. The sample lists some 84,000 clones; 87% were seen once. Here the sequenced sample was peripheral blood, taken 28 days after the second AZD1222 dose. Receptors were obtained from an adult who received the AZD1222 COVID-19 vaccine.

The chain joins TRBV20-1 to TRBJ1-2, with 9 bases matching TRBD1. Germline assignment: CDR1 DFQATT and CDR2 SNEGSKA (reference sequence). The CDR3 is 12 amino acids. V shed 3 bases and J 8 bases; nucleotides not matched to a gene: 4. The CDR3, as DNA: TGCAGTGCTAGTCCAGGGACAGGGGGCTACACCTTC. As protein: CSASPGTGGYTF.

V usage is TRBV7-2 and J usage is TRBJ1-3, with 7 positions matching TRBD1. V lost 5 bases and J lost 5; bases outside the gene matches: 6. The CDR3 runs to 14 residues. CDR1 SGHTA and CDR2 FQGNSA come from the germline V gene. CDR3 region: CASSPGQDRNTIYF. CDR3 coding DNA: TGTGCCAGCAGCCCAGGACAGGACCGAAACACCATATATTTT.

The chain couples TRBV19 to TRBJ2-1, with D maybe TRBD1 (6 bases). The CDR3 totals 11 residues. Germline V lookup: CDR1 LNHDA, CDR2 SQIVND (reference sequence). The V end was cut by 5 bases, the J end by 9 bases, with 8 bases between. The CDR3 DNA is TGTGCCAGTAGTGACAGGATTGAGCAGTTCTTC. As protein: CASSDRIEQFF.

J is TRBJ2-7 and V is TRBV7-9; D possibly corresponds to TRBD2 (6 bases). The CDR3 is 12 residues long. Trimming stripped 5 bases from V and 2 bases from J, with 7 bases between. Germline V CDR1 and CDR2: SEHNR, FQNEAQ (reference sequence). The CDR3 bases are TGTGCCAGCAGCGAGCGGGCCTACGAGCAGTACTTC. Protein sequence: CASSERAYEQYF.

The CDR3 sequence is CASSSPSGRSYNEQFF. As DNA, the CDR3 is TGTGCCAGCAGCTCCCCTAGCGGGAGATCCTACAATGAGCAGTTCTTC. V gene TRBV7-2 combines with J gene TRBJ2-1; 10 positions match TRBD2. In germline, CDR1 is SGHTA, CDR2 FQGNSA. V was clipped by 4 bases and J by 1 base; unmatched bases: 4. The CDR3 consists of 16 residues.

This clone turned up a few times. The chain uses TRBV7-2 and TRBJ2-7; D not certain. The CDR3 extends over 12 amino acids. With 4 bases removed from V and 0 bases from J, the gap between germline ends came to 4 bases. CDR1 is SGHTA and CDR2 is FQGNSA in the germline V gene. CDR3 DNA: TGTGCCAGCAGCTCCGTCTCCTACGAGCAGTACTTC. Translating gives CASSSVSYEQYF. Full variable domain (outside the CDR3, taken from reference TRBV7-2 and TRBJ2-7): GAGVSQSPSNKVTEKGKDVELRCDPISGHTALYWYRQSLGQGLEFLIYFQGNSAPDKSGLPSDRFSAERTGGSVSTLTIQRTQQEDSAVYLCASSSVSYEQYFGPGTRLTVT.

The rearrangement joins TRBV2 to TRBJ1-4; the D gene is possibly TRBD1 (5 bases). V was shortened by 7 bases and J by 4 bases, with 10 bases between the two germline ends. The V gene's germline CDR1 is SNHLY and CDR2 FYNNEI. This CDR3 is 13 amino acids long. CDR3 loop: CASNRGGNEKLFF. CDR3 in DNA: TGTGCCAGCAACCGTGGGGGTAATGAAAAACTGTTTTTT.

V usage is TRBV29-1 and J usage is TRBJ1-4, with D unresolved. V dropped 7 bases and J dropped 8 bases, with 20 bases sitting between them. Germline assignment: CDR1 SQVTM and CDR2 ANQGSEA. This CDR3 comprises 14 residues. CDR3 amino acids: CSAGPDRLGEKLFF. CDR3 bases: TGCAGCGCCGGACCCGACCGGCTAGGGGAAAAACTGTTTTTT. The whole variable domain, remainder taken from reference TRBV29-1 and TRBJ1-4, is SAVISQKPSRDICQRGTSLTIQCQVDSQVTMMFWYRQQPGQSLTLIATANQGSEATYESGFVIDKFPISRPNLTFSTLTVSNMSPEDSSIYLCSAGPDRLGEKLFFGSGTQLSVL.

The J gene is TRBJ2-1, the V gene TRBV27, with D hard to call. Germline CDR1 and CDR2: MNHEY and SMNVEV (reference sequence). Trimming shortened V by 8 bases and J by 2 bases, and 16 bases separated the two germline ends. This CDR3 has 15 amino acids. The CDR3 sequence: CASRLGSSAYNEQFF. CDR3 bases: TGTGCCAGCCGGTTAGGCAGCTCAGCCTACAATGAGCAGTTCTTC.

The chain carries TRBV14 and TRBJ1-2; 12 bases are shared with TRBD1. The junction had 11 bases not matched to a gene; V was cut back by 5 bases and J by 7 bases. There are 16 residues in the CDR3. The germline V gene encodes CDR1 SGHDN and CDR2 FVKESK. Here the CDR3 reads CASSENLGQGAGGYTF. CDR3 bases: TGTGCCAGCAGCGAAAACTTGGGACAGGGGGCTGGTGGCTACACCTTC.

This clone was observed many times. The rearrangement links TRBV18 to TRBJ1-1, with D possibly matching TRBD1 (5 bases). The germline CDR1 and CDR2 sequences are KGHSH and LQKENI. The CDR3 covers 17 residues. Trimming took off 6 bases at V and 0 bases at J, with 20 bases between the two ends. The CDR3 sequence: CASSPDTLGRMNTEAFF. The CDR3 bases are TGTGCCAGCTCTCCGGACACCCTAGGGAGGATGAACACTGAAGCTTTCTTT.

The genes are TRBV4-2 and TRBJ1-3, with no clear D. Germline CDR1 is LGHNA and CDR2 is YNFKEQ. CDR3 length: 16 residues. Trimming took 4 bases from V and 0 from J, leaving 13 bases between them. DNA of the CDR3: TGTGCCAGCAGCCCCCCGGCGGGAAGCTCTGGAAACACCATATATTTT. Translating it yields CASSPPAGSSGNTIYF.

The chain employs TRBV13 and TRBJ1-4, with D hard to call. The V end lost 0 bases, the J end lost 5 bases, and 4 bases lay between the germline ends. CDR3 length equals 13 residues. Germline V gene sequence: CDR1 PRHDT, CDR2 FYEKMQ (reference sequence). For the CDR3, the DNA is TGTGCCAGCAGCTTAGGACCAAATGAAAAACTGTTTTTT. This translates into CASSLGPNEKLFF.

J is TRBJ1-2 and V is TRBV9, with 7 positions matching TRBD1. The CDR3 sequence is 14 residues long. Trimming took 0 bases from V and 5 from J; bases not matched to a gene: 4. The V gene's germline CDR1 is SGDLS and CDR2 YYNGEE. CDR3 sequence reads: CASSVGGRGYGYTF. CDR3 nucleotides: TGTGCCAGCAGCGTAGGAGGCAGGGGGTATGGCTACACCTTC.